This T cell receptor (beta chain) was sequenced in a study of shared clonotypes between healthy human individuals. Overall study results and limits: The study found lower generation probabilities in non-shared clonotypes than in those shared by all four donors.

Produced via immunoSEQ multiplex PCR; TCRdb's table is partial and in-frame only. The sample yields roughly 640,000 clones, over 65% seen once. This clone has a handful of counts. Its specificity is not known. Donors, healthy HIV-negative adults, lacked recent acute infections or vaccinations. Trimming cost V 7 bases and J 6 bases; bases outside gene matches: 10. The CDR3 has 15 residues. CDR1 is SGHAT and CDR2 is FQNNGV in the germline V gene. The V call is TRBV11-2, the J call TRBJ2-2; 8 bases agree with TRBD2. Sequenced sample: memory CD4+ T cells sorted from blood. Sample subset: CD45RA-negative fraction. The receptor was isolated from a woman aged 25 to 39 in good health. Here the CDR3 reads CASKRVAGSPGELFF. DNA for the CDR3: TGTGCCAGCAAAAGAGTAGCGGGATCTCCCGGGGAGCTGTTTTTT. The complete variable domain, with remaining parts taken from reference TRBV11-2 and TRBJ2-2, reads EAGVAQSPRYKIIEKRQSVAFWCNPISGHATLYWYQQILGQGPKLLIQFQNNGVVDDSQLPKDRFSAERLKGVDSTLKIQPAKLEDSAVYLCASKRVAGSPGELFFGEGSRLTVL.